The present TCR beta chain was sequenced within a study of Ad26.COV2.S vaccination and SARS-CoV-2 variants. Overall study context: Sample donor was a member of the COV1001 Ad26.COV2.S trial arm. The study gave Ad26.COV2.S intramuscularly, once or twice 56 days apart. Study results and caveats: Vaccinees and placebo recipients showed similar non-spike TCR breadth.

The method was immunoSEQ multiplex PCR; TCRdb's version includes in-frame clones alone and lacks a portion of them. The sample includes 450,000 to 550,000 clones, approximately 92% of them seen just once. Treatment reported: some 20 received Ad26.COV2.S at low or high dose, single or two shots; five or six received placebo; per-sample allocation not given. All samples were drawn on day 63, counting from the first vaccine or placebo injection. On this clone: Its antigen is as yet unknown.

The clonotype originates from a person between 18 and 59 years old who received the Ad26.COV2.S COVID-19 vaccine or a placebo. The material was peripheral blood, obtained in a trial of Ad26.COV2.S vaccine versus placebo.

CDR3 nucleotides: TGTGCCAGCAGTTACTTCGCCGGGGAGAATTCACCCCTCCACTTT. It codes for CASSYFAGENSPLHF. The V call is TRBV6-5, the J call TRBJ1-6; no reliable D call. The CDR3 sequence is 15 residues long. Between the trimmed V and J ends, which lost 1 base and 7 bases, there was a span of 11 bases. Germline V gene sequence: CDR1 MNHEY, CDR2 SVGAGI.